This TCR beta chain stems from a study of molecular identifiers for immune sequencing clone quantification. Sorting recovered naive CD8 T cells on a CD8+CD4-CCR7+CD45RA+ profile. Listed TCR primers, together with previously described methods, were used for the bulk TCR libraries. TCRdb re-called the PCR reads with MiXCR, one entry per CDR3 protein. The sample yields about 510,000 distinct CDR3 sequences, about a fifth seen once. This clonotype has at least ten counts. Its antigen is as yet unknown. Study-level findings and limits: Jurkat TCR RNA spiked in from one cell could reportedly be detected among 1 million or so naive cells.

The germline V gene has CDR1 LNHDA and CDR2 SQIVND (reference sequence). CDR3 length: 13 residues. The ends were cut back, 5 bases at V and 3 bases at J, with 11 bases in the middle. V is TRBV19 and J is TRBJ2-7; D possibly corresponds to TRBD2 (5 bases). This TCR came from a human donor in good health. Some libraries in this study had Jurkat cell RNA spiked in. Material for sequencing was naive CD8+ T cells from blood, with Jurkat cell RNA spiked in. Noted subset: FACS-sorted CD8+CD4-CCR7+CD45RA+ naive T cells. The CDR3 loop reads CASSPTSVYEQYF. The CDR3 DNA is TGTGCCAGTAGTCCAACTAGTGTCTACGAGCAGTACTTC. Full variable domain (outside the CDR3, taken from reference TRBV19 and TRBJ2-7): DGGITQSPKYLFRKEGQNVTLSCEQNLNHDAMYWYRQDPGQGLRLIYYSQIVNDFQKGDIAEGYSVSREKKESFPLTVTSAQKNPTAFYLCASSPTSVYEQYFGPGTRLTVT.